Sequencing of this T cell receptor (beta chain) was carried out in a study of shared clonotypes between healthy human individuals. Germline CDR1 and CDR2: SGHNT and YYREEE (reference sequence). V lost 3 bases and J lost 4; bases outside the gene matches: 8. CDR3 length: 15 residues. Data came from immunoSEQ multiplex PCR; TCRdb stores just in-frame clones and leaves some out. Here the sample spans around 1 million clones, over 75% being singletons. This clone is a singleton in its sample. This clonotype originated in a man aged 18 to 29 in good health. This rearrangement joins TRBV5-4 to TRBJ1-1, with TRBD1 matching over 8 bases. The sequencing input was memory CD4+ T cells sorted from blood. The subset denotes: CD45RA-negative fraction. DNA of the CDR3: TGTGCCAGCAGCTCGAAGGACAGGGCGTCCACTGAAGCTTTCTTT. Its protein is CASSSKDRASTEAFF.